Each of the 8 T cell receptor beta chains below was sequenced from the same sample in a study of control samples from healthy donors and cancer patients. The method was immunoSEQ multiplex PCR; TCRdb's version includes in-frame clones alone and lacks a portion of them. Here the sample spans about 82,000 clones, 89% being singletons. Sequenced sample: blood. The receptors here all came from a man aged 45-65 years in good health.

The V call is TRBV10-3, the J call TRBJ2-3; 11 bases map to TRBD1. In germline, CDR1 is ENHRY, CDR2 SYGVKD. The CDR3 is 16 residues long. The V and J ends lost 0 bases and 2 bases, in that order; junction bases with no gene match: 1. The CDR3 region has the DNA TGTGCCATCAGTGAGTCGGGACAGGGGGTCACAGATACGCAGTATTTT. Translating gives CAISESGQGVTDTQYF.

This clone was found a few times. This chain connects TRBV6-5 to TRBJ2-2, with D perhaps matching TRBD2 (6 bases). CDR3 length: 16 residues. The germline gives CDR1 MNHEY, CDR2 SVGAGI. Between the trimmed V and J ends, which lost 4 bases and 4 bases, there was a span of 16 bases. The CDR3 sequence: CASSLRLGRGTGELFF. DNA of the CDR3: TGTGCCAGCAGTTTAAGACTGGGGCGGGGCACCGGGGAGCTGTTTTTT.

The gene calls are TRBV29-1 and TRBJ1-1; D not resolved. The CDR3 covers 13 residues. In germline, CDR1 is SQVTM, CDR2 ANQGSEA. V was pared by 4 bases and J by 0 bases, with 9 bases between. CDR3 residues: CSVARRLNTEAFF. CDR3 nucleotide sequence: TGCAGCGTTGCGCGGCGGTTGAACACTGAAGCTTTCTTT. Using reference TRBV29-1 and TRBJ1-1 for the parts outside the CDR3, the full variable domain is SAVISQKPSRDICQRGTSLTIQCQVDSQVTMMFWYRQQPGQSLTLIATANQGSEATYESGFVIDKFPISRPNLTFSTLTVSNMSPEDSSIYLCSVARRLNTEAFFGQGTRLTVV.

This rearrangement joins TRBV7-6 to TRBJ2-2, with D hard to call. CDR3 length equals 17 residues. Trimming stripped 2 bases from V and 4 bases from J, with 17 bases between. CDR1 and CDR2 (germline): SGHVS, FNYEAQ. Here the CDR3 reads CASSLSPGADSTGELFF. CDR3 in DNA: TGTGCCAGCAGCTTATCCCCCGGCGCAGATAGCACCGGGGAGCTGTTTTTT.

The CDR3 sequence: CASSQSGTGPINTIYF. Here the CDR3 DNA reads TGTGCCAGCAGCCAATCCGGGACAGGACCTATAAACACCATATATTTT. This rearrangement joins TRBV6-6 to TRBJ1-3; 8 nucleotides line up with TRBD1. There are 16 residues in the CDR3. V lost 6 bases to trimming and J lost 6 bases; unmatched junction nucleotides: 13. Germline V gives CDR1 MNHNY, CDR2 SVGAGI (reference sequence).

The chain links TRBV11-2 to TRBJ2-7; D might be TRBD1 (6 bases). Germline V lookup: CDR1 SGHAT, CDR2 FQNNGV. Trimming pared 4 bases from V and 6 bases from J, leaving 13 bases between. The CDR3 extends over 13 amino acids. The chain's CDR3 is CASSSYMTGEQYF. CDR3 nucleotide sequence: TGTGCCAGCAGCTCCTATATGACAGGCGAGCAGTACTTC. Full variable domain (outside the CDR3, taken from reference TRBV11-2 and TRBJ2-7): EAGVAQSPRYKIIEKRQSVAFWCNPISGHATLYWYQQILGQGPKLLIQFQNNGVVDDSQLPKDRFSAERLKGVDSTLKIQPAKLEDSAVYLCASSSYMTGEQYFGPGTRLTVT.

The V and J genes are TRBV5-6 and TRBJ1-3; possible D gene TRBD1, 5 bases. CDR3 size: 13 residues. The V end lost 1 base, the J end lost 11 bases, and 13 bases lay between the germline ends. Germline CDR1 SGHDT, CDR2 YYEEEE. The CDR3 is CASSLFGGSAIYF. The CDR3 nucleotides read TGTGCCAGCAGCTTGTTCGGGGGATCTGCCATATATTTT.

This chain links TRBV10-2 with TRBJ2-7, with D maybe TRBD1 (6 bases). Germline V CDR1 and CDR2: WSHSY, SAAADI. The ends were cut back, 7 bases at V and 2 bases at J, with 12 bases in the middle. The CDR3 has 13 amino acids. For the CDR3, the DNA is TGCGCCAGCAATCGGGACACTACCTACGAGCAGTACTTC. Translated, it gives CASNRDTTYEQYF.